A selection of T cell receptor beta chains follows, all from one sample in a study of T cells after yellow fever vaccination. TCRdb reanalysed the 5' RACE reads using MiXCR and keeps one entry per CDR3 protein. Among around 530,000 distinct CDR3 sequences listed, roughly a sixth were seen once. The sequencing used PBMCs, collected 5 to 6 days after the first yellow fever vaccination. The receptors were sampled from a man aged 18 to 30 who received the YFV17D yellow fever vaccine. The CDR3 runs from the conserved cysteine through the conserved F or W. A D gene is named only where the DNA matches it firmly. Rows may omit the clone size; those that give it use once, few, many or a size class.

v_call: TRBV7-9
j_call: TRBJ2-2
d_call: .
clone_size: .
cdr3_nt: TGTGCCAGCAGCCCCTACAGGGACACCGGGGAGCTGTTTTTT
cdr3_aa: CASSPYRDTGELFF

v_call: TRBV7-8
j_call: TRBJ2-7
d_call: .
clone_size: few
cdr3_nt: TGTGCCAGCAGCTTAGCGGGGGACATCTCCTACGAGCAGTACTTC
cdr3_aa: CASSLAGDISYEQYF

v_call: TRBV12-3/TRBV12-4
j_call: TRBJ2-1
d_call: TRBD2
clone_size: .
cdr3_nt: TGTGCCAGCAGTTTTCGACGACTAGCGGGGTTGGTAAATGAGCAGTTCTTC
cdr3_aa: CASSFRRLAGLVNEQFF

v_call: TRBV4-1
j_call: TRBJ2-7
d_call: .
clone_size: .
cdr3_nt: TGCGCCAGCAGCCAACAACCCACCCGAAACTACGAGCAGTACTTC
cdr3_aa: CASSQQPTRNYEQYF

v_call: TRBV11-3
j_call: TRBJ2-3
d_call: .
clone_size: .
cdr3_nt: TGTGCCAGCAGCTTTAAAGACCGTACGGCGCAGTATTTT
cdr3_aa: CASSFKDRTAQYF

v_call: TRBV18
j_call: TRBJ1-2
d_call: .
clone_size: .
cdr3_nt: TGTGCCAGCTCACCACCGGGACAAACTAGGAGTGGCTACACCTTC
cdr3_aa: CASSPPGQTRSGYTF

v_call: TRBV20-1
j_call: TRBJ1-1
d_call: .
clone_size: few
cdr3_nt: TGCAGTGCTAAAATAAGGACAGTCCCTGAAGCTTTCTTT
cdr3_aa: CSAKIRTVPEAFF

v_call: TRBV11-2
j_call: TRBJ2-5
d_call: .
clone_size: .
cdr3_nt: TGTGCCAGCACCTTAGGACTCTGGCAAGAGACCCAGTACTTC
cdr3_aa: CASTLGLWQETQYF

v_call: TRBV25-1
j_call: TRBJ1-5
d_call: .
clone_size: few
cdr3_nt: TGTGCCAGCAGTGGGACTGATTATCAGCCCCAGCATTTT
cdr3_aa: CASSGTDYQPQHF

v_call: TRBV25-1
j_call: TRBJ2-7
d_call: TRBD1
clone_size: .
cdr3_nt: TGTGCCAGCGGTGAGACAGGGGTTATCGAGCAGTACTTC
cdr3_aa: CASGETGVIEQYF

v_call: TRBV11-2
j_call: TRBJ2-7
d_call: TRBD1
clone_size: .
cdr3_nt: TGTGCCAGCAGCTCCCACGCCCTGACAGGGGAGTCCTACGAGCAGTACTTC
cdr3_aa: CASSSHALTGESYEQYF

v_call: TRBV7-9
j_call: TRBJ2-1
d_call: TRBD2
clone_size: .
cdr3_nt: TGTGCCAGCAGGGTGCAACGGGCGGGGGGGCCCACCAATGAGCAGTTCTTC
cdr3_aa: CASRVQRAGGPTNEQFF

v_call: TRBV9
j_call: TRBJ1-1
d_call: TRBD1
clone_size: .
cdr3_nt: TGTGCCAGCAGCGTAGCGGCAGGGACAGGTTCGAACACTGAAGCTTTCTTT
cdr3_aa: CASSVAAGTGSNTEAFF

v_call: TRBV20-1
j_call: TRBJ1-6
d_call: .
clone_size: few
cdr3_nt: TGCAGTGCCGATGGGAGGTCCACCTATTCACCCCTCCACTTT
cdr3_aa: CSADGRSTYSPLHF

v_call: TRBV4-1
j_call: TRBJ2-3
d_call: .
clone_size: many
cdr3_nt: TGCGCCAGCAGCCCAAGGTGGGTCAGCACAGATACGCAGTATTTT
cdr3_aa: CASSPRWVSTDTQYF

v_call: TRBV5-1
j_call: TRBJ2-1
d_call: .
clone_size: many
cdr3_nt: TGCGCCAGCAGCCCACCGCAGGACTACAATGAGCAGTTCTTC
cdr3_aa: CASSPPQDYNEQFF

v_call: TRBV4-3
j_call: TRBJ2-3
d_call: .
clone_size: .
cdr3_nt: TGCGCCAGCAGCCAAGACGTTGGGACAGATACGCAGTATTTT
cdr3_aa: CASSQDVGTDTQYF

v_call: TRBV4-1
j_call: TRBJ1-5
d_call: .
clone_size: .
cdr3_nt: TGCGCCAGCAGCCAATTTGGGACTTTACGGCAGCCCCAGCATTTT
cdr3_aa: CASSQFGTLRQPQHF

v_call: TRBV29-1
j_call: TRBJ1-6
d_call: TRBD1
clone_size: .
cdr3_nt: TGCAGCGTACAGGGGGGAAGTAATTCACCCCTCCACTTT
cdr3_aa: CSVQGGSNSPLHF

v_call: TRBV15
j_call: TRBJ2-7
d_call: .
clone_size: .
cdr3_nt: TGTGCCACCAGCAGACTAGGACCCCTTCGCGGCGAGCAGTACTTC
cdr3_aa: CATSRLGPLRGEQYF

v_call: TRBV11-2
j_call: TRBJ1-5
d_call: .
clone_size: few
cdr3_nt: TGTGCCAGCAGCTTAGATCCGGCAGGGGCCCTGAGCAATCAGCCCCAGCATTTT
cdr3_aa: CASSLDPAGALSNQPQHF

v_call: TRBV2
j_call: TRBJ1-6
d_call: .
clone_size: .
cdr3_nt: TGTGCCAGCAGTGAGGGCGGAATCTATAATTCACCCCTCCACTTT
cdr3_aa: CASSEGGIYNSPLHF

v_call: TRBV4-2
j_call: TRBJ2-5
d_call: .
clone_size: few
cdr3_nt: TGTGCCAGCAGCCAAGGCTGGGGGGCGATGGAGACCCAGTACTTC
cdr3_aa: CASSQGWGAMETQYF

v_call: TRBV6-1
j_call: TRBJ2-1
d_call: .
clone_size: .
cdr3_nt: TGTGCCAGCAGTCGAGGACAGAAGAATGAGCAGTTCTTC
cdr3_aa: CASSRGQKNEQFF

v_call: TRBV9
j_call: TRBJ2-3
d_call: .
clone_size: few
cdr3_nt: TGTGCCAGCAGCGTTGGAACCGTACCGAATACGCAGTATTTT
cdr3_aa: CASSVGTVPNTQYF

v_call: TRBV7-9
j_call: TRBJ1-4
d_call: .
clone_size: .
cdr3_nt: TGTGCCAGCAGCTTAGCGTTGGAGGGAGGAGAAAAACTGTTTTTT
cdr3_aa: CASSLALEGGEKLFF

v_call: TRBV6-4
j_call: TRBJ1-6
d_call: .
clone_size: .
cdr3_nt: TGTGCCAGCAGTGACTCGGAGGTCTCAGGGTCACCCCTCCACTTT
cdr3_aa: CASSDSEVSGSPLHF

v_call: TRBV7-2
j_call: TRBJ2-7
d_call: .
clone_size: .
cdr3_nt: TGTGCCAGCAGCCCCCGGACAGTTGGGGGGTGGTACTTC
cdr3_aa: CASSPRTVGGWYF

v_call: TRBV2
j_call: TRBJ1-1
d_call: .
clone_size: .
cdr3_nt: TGTGCCAGCAGTGACGAGGTGAACACTGAAGCTTTCTTT
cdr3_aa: CASSDEVNTEAFF

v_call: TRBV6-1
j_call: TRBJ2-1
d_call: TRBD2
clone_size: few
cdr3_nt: TGTGCCTCAAAGGGACTAGCGGTCAATGAGCAGTTCTTC
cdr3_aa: CASKGLAVNEQFF

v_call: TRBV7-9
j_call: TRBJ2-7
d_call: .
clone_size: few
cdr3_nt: TGTGCCAGCAGCTATCGACAGGGAGGTTCCGACGAGCAGTACTTC
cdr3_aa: CASSYRQGGSDEQYF

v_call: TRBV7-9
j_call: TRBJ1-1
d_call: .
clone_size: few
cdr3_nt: TGTGCCAGCAGTCCAACAGGGACAGCTTTCTTT
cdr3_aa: CASSPTGTAFF

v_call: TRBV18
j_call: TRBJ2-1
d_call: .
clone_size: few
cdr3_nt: TGTGCCAGCTCGTCCCTCGGTCAGGGTTACAATGAGCAGTTCTTC
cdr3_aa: CASSSLGQGYNEQFF

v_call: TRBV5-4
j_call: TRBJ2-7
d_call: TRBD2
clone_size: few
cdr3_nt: TGTGCCAGCAGCTCCGGCGGGGGGGCCTACGAGCAGTACTTC
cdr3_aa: CASSSGGGAYEQYF

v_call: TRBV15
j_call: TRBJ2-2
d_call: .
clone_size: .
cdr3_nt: TGTGCCACCAGCCCCCCTTCGAACACCGGGGAGCTGTTTTTT
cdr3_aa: CATSPPSNTGELFF

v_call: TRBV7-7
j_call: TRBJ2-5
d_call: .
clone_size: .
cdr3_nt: TGTGCTAGCATCGGGGGAGAGACCCAGTACTTC
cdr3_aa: CASIGGETQYF

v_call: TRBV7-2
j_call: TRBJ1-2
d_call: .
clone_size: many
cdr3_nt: TGTGCCAGCAGCGCACGACCAGGGGTTCAGTACTCTAACTATGGCTACACCTTC
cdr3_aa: CASSARPGVQYSNYGYTF

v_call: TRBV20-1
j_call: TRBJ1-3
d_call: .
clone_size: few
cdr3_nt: TGCAGTGCTAGAGGTCGCATCTCTGGAAACACCATATATTTT
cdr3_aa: CSARGRISGNTIYF

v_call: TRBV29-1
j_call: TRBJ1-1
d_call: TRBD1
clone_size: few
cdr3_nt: TGCAGCGTTGATAGGACAGGGAACACTGAAGCTTTCTTT
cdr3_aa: CSVDRTGNTEAFF

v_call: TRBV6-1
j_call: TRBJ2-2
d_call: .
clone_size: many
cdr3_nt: TGTGCCAGCAGTGTAAGGGCAGGTTTATCGACCGGGGAGCTGTTTTTT
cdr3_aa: CASSVRAGLSTGELFF

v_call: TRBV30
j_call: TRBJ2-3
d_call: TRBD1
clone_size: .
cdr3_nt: TGTGCCTGGAGCCCCGGGACAGGATTGTCGGATACGCAGTATTTT
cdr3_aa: CAWSPGTGLSDTQYF

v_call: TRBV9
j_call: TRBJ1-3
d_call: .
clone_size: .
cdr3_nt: TGTGCCAGCAGACCTCTACAGGGTTCTGGAAACACCATATATTTT
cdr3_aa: CASRPLQGSGNTIYF

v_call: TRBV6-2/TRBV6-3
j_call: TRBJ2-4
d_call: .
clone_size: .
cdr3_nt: TGTGCCAGCAGTTACTCTACAGGGTCCAAAAACATTCAGTACTTC
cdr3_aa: CASSYSTGSKNIQYF

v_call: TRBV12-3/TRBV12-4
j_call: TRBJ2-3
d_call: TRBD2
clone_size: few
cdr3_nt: TGTGCCAGCAGTTTATCTGGGACTAGGAGCACAGATACGCAGTATTTT
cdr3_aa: CASSLSGTRSTDTQYF

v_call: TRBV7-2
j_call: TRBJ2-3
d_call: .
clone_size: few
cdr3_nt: TGTGCCAGCAGCTTCGGGACAAGTAGGGTAGATACGCAGTATTTT
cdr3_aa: CASSFGTSRVDTQYF

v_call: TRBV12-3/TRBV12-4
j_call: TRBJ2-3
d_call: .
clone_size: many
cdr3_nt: TGTGCCAGCAGTTTAGCGGCCGGGGATACGCAGTATTTT
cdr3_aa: CASSLAAGDTQYF

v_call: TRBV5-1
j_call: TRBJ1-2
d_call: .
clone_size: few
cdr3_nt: TGCGCCAGCAGCCCGGGACGGACGCCGGGAGGCTACACCTTC
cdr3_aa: CASSPGRTPGGYTF

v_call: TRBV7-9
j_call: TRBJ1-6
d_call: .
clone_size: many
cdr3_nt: TGTGCCAGCAGCTTAGAAGGGAATTCACCCCTCCACTTT
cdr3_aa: CASSLEGNSPLHF

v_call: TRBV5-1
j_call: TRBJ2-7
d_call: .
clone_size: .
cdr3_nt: TGCGCCAGCAGCTTGGGATTAGGTCTAGACGTTTCCTACGAGCAGTACTTC
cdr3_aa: CASSLGLGLDVSYEQYF